Each of the 15 T cell receptor beta chains below was sequenced from the same sample in a study of OX40 agonist ivuxolimab in advanced cancers. Using immunoSEQ multiplex PCR, the repertoire was profiled, and TCRdb retains in-frame clones only, with some absent. The table lists tens of thousands of clones, around 86% of them singletons. Sample: CD4+ or CD8+ T cells sorted from blood, taken in a trial of the OX40 agonist ivuxolimab. The receptors derive from an adult with an advanced solid tumor such as melanoma, head and neck, liver or kidney cancer.

This sequence joins TRBV5-1 and TRBJ1-1; the D gene is possibly TRBD1 (6 bases). This CDR3 comprises 13 residues. V was cut by 0 bases and J by 5 bases, with 8 bases left in between. Germline lookup yields CDR1 SGHRS and CDR2 YFSETQ. The CDR3: CASSLEQGTEAFF. The DNA for the CDR3 is TGCGCCAGCAGCTTGGAACAGGGAACTGAAGCTTTCTTT.

V and J are TRBV11-2 and TRBJ2-6, with a weak D call TRBD2 (6 bases). CDR1 SGHAT and CDR2 FQNNGV come from the germline V gene. The CDR3 is made up of 16 amino acids. The V gene lost 5 bases and the J gene lost 2 bases, with 13 bases spanning the gap. CDR3 sequence: CASSPIGGAGANVLTF. In DNA form, the CDR3 reads TGTGCCAGCAGCCCCATCGGAGGGGCTGGGGCCAACGTCCTGACTTTC. Complete variable domain (other parts from reference TRBV11-2 and TRBJ2-6): EAGVAQSPRYKIIEKRQSVAFWCNPISGHATLYWYQQILGQGPKLLIQFQNNGVVDDSQLPKDRFSAERLKGVDSTLKIQPAKLEDSAVYLCASSPIGGAGANVLTFGAGSRLTVL.

This clone was counted once. The J gene is TRBJ2-7, the V gene TRBV7-9; 15 bases are shared with TRBD2. This CDR3 is built from 15 residues. V shed 5 bases and J 9 bases; nucleotides not matched to a gene: 8. Germline lookup yields CDR1 SEHNR and CDR2 FQNEAQ (reference sequence). The DNA of the CDR3 is TGTGCCAGCAGCCCCCGGACTAGCGGGGGGGCACGGCAGTACTTC. This codes for CASSPRTSGGARQYF.

The count of this clone is one. The chain uses TRBV9 and TRBJ1-3; D is ambiguous. This CDR3 is 13 amino acids long. Germline CDR1 reads SGDLS; CDR2 reads YYNGEE. Trimming cost V 6 bases and J 0 bases, with 7 bases left between them. The CDR3 here is CASTTASGNTIYF. The CDR3 bases are TGTGCCAGCACCACCGCCTCTGGAAACACCATATATTTT.

This chain uses TRBV7-6 with TRBJ2-2; D is ambiguous. Germline CDR1 is SGHVS and CDR2 is FNYEAQ. V was pared by 1 base and J by 7 bases, with 7 bases between. The CDR3 has 13 amino acids. As DNA, the CDR3 is TGTGCCAGCAGCTTAGATGAGAACGGGGAGCTGTTTTTT. Residues: CASSLDENGELFF. The full variable domain, completed using reference TRBV7-6 and TRBJ2-2, is GAGVSQSPRYKVTKRGQDVALRCDPISGHVSLYWYRQALGQGPEFLTYFNYEAQQDKSGLPNDRFSAERPEGSISTLTIQRTEQRDSAMYRCASSLDENGELFFGEGSRLTVL.

This clone was observed a handful of times. This chain connects TRBV13 to TRBJ1-1; a weak D match, TRBD1 (6 bases). CDR1 is PRHDT, CDR2 FYEKMQ, per germline (reference sequence). The CDR3 has 12 amino acids. Trimming left V 5 bases short and J 6 bases short, with 10 bases between. The CDR3 DNA reads as TGTGCCAGCAGCCTTCACAGGGCTGAAGCTTTCTTT. This translates into CASSLHRAEAFF.

The chain links TRBV2 to TRBJ2-3; D perhaps matches TRBD2 (6 bases). Germline CDR1 reads SNHLY; CDR2 reads FYNNEI. V was clipped by 7 bases and J by 5 bases, with 10 bases between them. This CDR3 has 12 amino acids. The CDR3 sequence: CASISGGDTQYF. The CDR3 nucleotides read TGTGCCAGCATTTCCGGGGGAGATACGCAGTATTTT.

This sequence joins TRBV9 and TRBJ2-7, with 8 positions matching TRBD1. Germline V CDR1 and CDR2: SGDLS, YYNGEE. CDR3 length equals 15 residues. V gave up 0 bases and J gave up 4 bases; unmatched junction bases: 6. Here the CDR3 DNA reads TGTGCCAGCAGCGTAGGGACAGGGAGCTCGTACGAGCAGTACTTC. The encoded protein is CASSVGTGSSYEQYF.

The V and J genes are TRBV7-8 and TRBJ2-5, with D possibly being TRBD1 (5 bases). V was trimmed by 0 bases and J by 1 base, leaving 12 bases between them. This CDR3 is built from 16 residues. The germline gives CDR1 SGHVS, CDR2 FQNEAQ. CDR3 region: CASSLAATEIQETQYF. Written as DNA, the CDR3 is TGTGCCAGCAGCTTAGCGGCGACAGAGATCCAAGAGACCCAGTACTTC.

CDR3 sequence: CASSAGQFNFYGYTF. Here the CDR3 DNA reads TGTGCCAGCAGCGCGGGACAGTTTAACTTCTATGGCTACACCTTC. The rearrangement joins TRBV9 to TRBJ1-2, with 7 nucleotides matching TRBD1. CDR3 size: 15 residues. CDR1 is SGDLS, CDR2 YYNGEE, per germline. With 3 bases clipped from V and 4 bases from J, the junction kept 9 bases outside the gene matches.

The V call is TRBV10-3, the J call TRBJ2-3, with 15 bases that match TRBD2. From germline, CDR1 is ENHRY and CDR2 SYGVKD. The ends lost 0 bases at V and 0 bases at J; junction bases unmatched: 4. The CDR3 sequence is 19 residues long. Here the CDR3 reads CAISESRTSGGASTDTQYF. DNA of the CDR3: TGTGCCATCAGTGAGTCAAGGACTAGCGGGGGGGCTAGCACAGATACGCAGTATTTT.

The CDR3 region is CASSLGSRTEAFF. DNA of the CDR3: TGTGCCAGCAGCTTAGGGTCCCGGACTGAAGCTTTCTTT. The chain is built from TRBV11-1 and TRBJ1-1; D unclear. CDR1 SGHAT and CDR2 FQDESV come from the germline V gene (reference sequence). Trimming shortened V by 1 base and J by 5 bases, and 8 bases separated the two germline ends. This CDR3 comprises 13 residues.

The rearrangement uses TRBV7-3 and TRBJ2-5; D is unclear. From germline, CDR1 is SGHTA and CDR2 FQGTGA. This CDR3 region has 14 residues. The V and J ends lost 5 bases and 1 base respectively, with 11 bases between them. For the CDR3, the DNA is TGTGCCAGCAGCCTCTCCTTTGGCCAAGAGACCCAGTACTTC. Its protein product is CASSLSFGQETQYF.

The chain links TRBV19 to TRBJ2-5, with D maybe TRBD1 (7 bases). This CDR3 comprises 14 residues. The germline V gene encodes CDR1 LNHDA and CDR2 SQIVND (reference sequence). Trimming took 7 bases from V and 4 from J, leaving 16 bases between them. CDR3 in amino acids: CASNDRVGGETQYF. CDR3 nucleotides: TGTGCCAGTAATGACAGGGTGGGGGGAGAGACCCAGTACTTC.

This chain connects TRBV7-3 to TRBJ2-1, with no clear D. V was shortened by 3 bases and J by 4 bases, with 10 bases between the two germline ends. The germline V gene encodes CDR1 SGHTA and CDR2 FQGTGA. The CDR3 loop spans 14 amino acids. The CDR3 DNA reads TGTGCCAGCAGCTTCCAGAGAGGATACAATGAGCAGTTCTTC. Amino acids: CASSFQRGYNEQFF. Supplemented by reference TRBV7-3 and TRBJ2-1, the full variable domain reads GAGVSQTPSNKVTEKGKYVELRCDPISGHTALYWYRQSLGQGPEFLIYFQGTGAADDSGLPNDRFFAVRPEGSVSTLKIQRTERGDSAVYLCASSFQRGYNEQFFGPGTRLTVL.